Listed below are T cell receptor beta chains from one sample, sequenced in a study of beta chain features in type 1 diabetes. TCRdb keeps only in-frame clones here, not all; method: immunoSEQ multiplex PCR. The sample lists tens of thousands of clones; 42% were seen once. Sequencing input: Tregs from blood. The receptors stem from a man aged 30 to 45 with type 1 diabetes. Each CDR3 is given without its conserved first and last residue.

j_gene | v_gene | CDR3aa
TRBJ2-1 | TRBV7-2 | ASSLSREPAYNEQF
TRBJ2-1 | TRBV29-1 | SIVRGGVNEQF
TRBJ2-6 | TRBV11-1 | ASSSDRAGSGANVLT
TRBJ2-7 | TRBV7-8 | ASSPLSGSGTYEQY
TRBJ2-5 | TRBV28 | ASSLTRGMRETQY
TRBJ2-2 | TRBV18 | ASTRESGELF
TRBJ2-2 | TRBV11-1 | ASSLGASGSPYYTGELF
TRBJ1-5 | TRBV4-1 | ASSQDRQYDQPQH
TRBJ2-2 | TRBV4-1 | ASSLGTGVNTGELF
TRBJ2-7 | TRBV19 | ASSIVETDSSYEQY
TRBJ2-7 | TRBV6-1 | ASSERGDGEQY
TRBJ1-5 | TRBV6-1 | ASSGKRVEAGGNQPQH
TRBJ1-2 | TRBV5-1 | ASSRRENYGYT
TRBJ1-1 | TRBV7-9 | ASSPQGNTEAF
TRBJ2-2 | TRBV18 | ASSPIYRGDTGELF
TRBJ1-2 | TRBV4-1 | ASSRDRGQSSVDGYT
TRBJ2-1 | TRBV9 | ASSVGGSGYNEQF
TRBJ2-7 | TRBV11-2 | TSRSIIREEEQY
TRBJ1-5 | TRBV19 | ASSIIGQPQH
TRBJ2-3 | TRBV4-1 | ASSPGRFFTDTQY
TRBJ1-5 | TRBV6-5 | ASSYSTGGQPQH
TRBJ1-2 | TRBV9 | ASSLRGDPYGYT
TRBJ2-2 | TRBV9 | ASSPRDIDTGELF
TRBJ2-5 | TRBV7-9 | ASSLAGSGETQY
TRBJ1-5 | TRBV28 | ASSFGDRDNQPQH
TRBJ1-4 | TRBV29-1 | SVRTEWDEKLF
TRBJ1-1 | TRBV28 | ASSWGVLGTEAF
TRBJ1-1 | TRBV18 | ASSPGQGRTEAF
TRBJ1-4 | TRBV7-9 | ASSLGSVGVSGEKLF
TRBJ2-7 | TRBV11-1 | ASSPYGSYEQY
TRBJ1-4 | TRBV7-9 | ASSYSSLATNEKLF
TRBJ2-2 | TRBV9 | ASSVASGVTGELF
TRBJ2-7 | TRBV7-9 | ASSIASRQYEQY
TRBJ1-6 | TRBV28 | ASSFIGVDSPLH
TRBJ2-1 | TRBV7-9 | ASSLTGANEQF
TRBJ2-5 | TRBV5-1 | ASSYTPAGYQETQY
TRBJ1-4 | TRBV29-1 | SVETGFPREKLF
TRBJ1-2 | TRBV5-8 | ASSLYIPGQGDGYT
TRBJ1-4 | TRBV6-1 | ASSASRRQRDEKLF
TRBJ1-1 | TRBV9 | ASSVGGRTEAF
TRBJ2-5 | TRBV5-1 | ASSFGGSETQY
TRBJ1-1 | TRBV9 | ASSVLGGNTEAF
TRBJ2-2 | TRBV18 | ASSPGGDHTGELF
TRBJ2-7 | TRBV5-8 | ASSFGRPRDEQY
TRBJ2-7 | TRBV5-1 | ASSSSLTGVHY
TRBJ2-7 | TRBV7-6 | ASSLGYGTAYEQY
TRBJ2-3 | TRBV28 | ASTLGLSSTDTQY
TRBJ2-1 | TRBV10-3 | AVRASGDHNEQF
TRBJ1-2 | TRBV19 | ASSTGNRQGPYGYT
TRBJ1-4 | TRBV9 | ASSSTGDAYEKLF
TRBJ1-5 | TRBV7-8 | ASSSLAWTGSRGQPQH
TRBJ2-7 | TRBV7-2 | ASSYNSGSYEQY
TRBJ2-3 | TRBV18 | ATSTRDTSTDTQY
TRBJ1-1 | TRBV7-9 | ASSSQGTEAF
TRBJ2-2 | TRBV5-5 | ASSPDLTNTGELF
TRBJ1-1 | TRBV7-9 | ASSLVRTGNTEAF
TRBJ1-1 | TRBV5-1 | ASSLDGTVGAEAF
TRBJ2-7 | TRBV7-2 | ASSLRTATELFIGEQY